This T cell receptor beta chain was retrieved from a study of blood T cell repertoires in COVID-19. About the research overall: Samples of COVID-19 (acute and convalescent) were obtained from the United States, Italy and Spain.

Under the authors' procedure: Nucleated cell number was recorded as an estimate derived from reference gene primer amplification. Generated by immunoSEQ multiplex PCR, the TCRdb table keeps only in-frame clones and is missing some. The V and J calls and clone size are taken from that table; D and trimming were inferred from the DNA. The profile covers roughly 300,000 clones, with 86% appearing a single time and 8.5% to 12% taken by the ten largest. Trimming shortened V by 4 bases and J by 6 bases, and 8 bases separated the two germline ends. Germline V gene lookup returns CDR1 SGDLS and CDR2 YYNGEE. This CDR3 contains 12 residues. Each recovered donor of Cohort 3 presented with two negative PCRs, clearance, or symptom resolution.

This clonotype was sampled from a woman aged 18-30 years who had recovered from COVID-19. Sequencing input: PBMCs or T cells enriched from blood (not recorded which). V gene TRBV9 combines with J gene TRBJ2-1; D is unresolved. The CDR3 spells CASSPQVNEQFF. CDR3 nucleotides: TGTGCCAGCAGCCCCCAGGTCAATGAGCAGTTCTTC.